Below, one T cell receptor beta chain is given with its context. As yet, its antigen is unknown. Described time point: peripheral blood 6 weeks after treatment start. Per-patient samples, pretreatment and on-treatment, numbered 1 to 8. The entry originates in a study of PD-L1 blockade in urothelial cancer. Study-level background: Peripheral blood specimens exhibited a median yield of 141,255 T cells.

Study-level results: In blood sampled pretreatment, TCR clonality below the median predicted better survival.

Trimming left V 0 bases short and J 1 base short, with 10 bases between. Germline V gives CDR1 SGHRS, CDR2 YFSETQ. The CDR3 contains 15 residues. Measured with immunoSEQ multiplex PCR; TCRdb has only the in-frame clones, and not every one. The sample lists 25,000 to 30,000 clones, over 60% occurring once. The chain combines TRBV5-1 with TRBJ1-1; D ambiguous. Sequences were derived from PBMCs, sampled around atezolizumab (anti-PD-L1) treatment. This sequence originates from a man aged 65-85 years with urothelial cancer. This CDR3 reads CASSLDSSSNTEAFF. CDR3 coding DNA: TGCGCCAGCAGCTTGGACAGCAGCTCGAACACTGAAGCTTTCTTT.